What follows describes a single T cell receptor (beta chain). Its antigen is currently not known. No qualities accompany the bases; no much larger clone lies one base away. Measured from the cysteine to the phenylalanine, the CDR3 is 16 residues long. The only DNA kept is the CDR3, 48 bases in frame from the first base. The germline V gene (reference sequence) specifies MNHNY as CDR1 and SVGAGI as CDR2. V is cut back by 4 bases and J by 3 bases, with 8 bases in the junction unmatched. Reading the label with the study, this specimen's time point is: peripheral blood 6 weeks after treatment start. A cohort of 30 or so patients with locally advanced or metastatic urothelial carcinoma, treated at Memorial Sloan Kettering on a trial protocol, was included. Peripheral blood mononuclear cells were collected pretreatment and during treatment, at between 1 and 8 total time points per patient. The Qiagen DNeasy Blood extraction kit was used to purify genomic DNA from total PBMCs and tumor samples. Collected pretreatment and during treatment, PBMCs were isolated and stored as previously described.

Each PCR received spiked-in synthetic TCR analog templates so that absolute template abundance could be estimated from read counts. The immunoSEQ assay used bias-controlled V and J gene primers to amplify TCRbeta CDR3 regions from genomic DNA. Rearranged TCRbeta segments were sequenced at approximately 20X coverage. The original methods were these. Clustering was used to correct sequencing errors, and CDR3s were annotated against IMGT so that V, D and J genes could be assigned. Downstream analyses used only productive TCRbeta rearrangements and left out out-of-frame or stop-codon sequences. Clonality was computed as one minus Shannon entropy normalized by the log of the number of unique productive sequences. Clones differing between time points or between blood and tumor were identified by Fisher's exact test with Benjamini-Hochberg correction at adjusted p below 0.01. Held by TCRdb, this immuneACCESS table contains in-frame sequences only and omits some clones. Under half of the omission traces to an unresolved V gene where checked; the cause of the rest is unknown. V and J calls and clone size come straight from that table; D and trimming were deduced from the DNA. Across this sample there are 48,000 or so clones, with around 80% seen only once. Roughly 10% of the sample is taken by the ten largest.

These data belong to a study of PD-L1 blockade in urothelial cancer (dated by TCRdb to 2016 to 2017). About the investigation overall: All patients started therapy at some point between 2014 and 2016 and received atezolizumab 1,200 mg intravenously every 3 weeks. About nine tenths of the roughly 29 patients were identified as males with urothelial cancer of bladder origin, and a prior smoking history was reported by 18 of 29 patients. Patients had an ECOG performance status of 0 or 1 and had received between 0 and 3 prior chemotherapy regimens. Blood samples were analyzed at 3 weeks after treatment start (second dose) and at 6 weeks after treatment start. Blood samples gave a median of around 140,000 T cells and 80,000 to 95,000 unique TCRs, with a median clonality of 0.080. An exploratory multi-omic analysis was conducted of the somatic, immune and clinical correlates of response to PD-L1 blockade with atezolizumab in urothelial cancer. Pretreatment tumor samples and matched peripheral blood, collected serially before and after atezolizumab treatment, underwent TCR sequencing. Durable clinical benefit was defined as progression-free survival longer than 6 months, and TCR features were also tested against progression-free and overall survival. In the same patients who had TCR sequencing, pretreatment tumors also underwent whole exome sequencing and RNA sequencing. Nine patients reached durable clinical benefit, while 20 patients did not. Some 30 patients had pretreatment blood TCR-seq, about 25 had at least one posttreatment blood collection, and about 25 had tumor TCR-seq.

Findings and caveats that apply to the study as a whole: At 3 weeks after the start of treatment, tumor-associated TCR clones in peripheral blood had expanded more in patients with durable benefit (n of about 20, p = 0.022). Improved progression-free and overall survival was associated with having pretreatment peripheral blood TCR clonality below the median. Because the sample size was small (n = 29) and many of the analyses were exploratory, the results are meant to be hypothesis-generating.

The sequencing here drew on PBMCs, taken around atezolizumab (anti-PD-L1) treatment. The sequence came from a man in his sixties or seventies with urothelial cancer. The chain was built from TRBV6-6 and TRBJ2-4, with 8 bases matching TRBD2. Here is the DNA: TGTGCCAGCAGTTTCTATGTTAGCGGGGTCAAAAACATTCAGTACTTC. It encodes CASSFYVSGVKNIQYF.